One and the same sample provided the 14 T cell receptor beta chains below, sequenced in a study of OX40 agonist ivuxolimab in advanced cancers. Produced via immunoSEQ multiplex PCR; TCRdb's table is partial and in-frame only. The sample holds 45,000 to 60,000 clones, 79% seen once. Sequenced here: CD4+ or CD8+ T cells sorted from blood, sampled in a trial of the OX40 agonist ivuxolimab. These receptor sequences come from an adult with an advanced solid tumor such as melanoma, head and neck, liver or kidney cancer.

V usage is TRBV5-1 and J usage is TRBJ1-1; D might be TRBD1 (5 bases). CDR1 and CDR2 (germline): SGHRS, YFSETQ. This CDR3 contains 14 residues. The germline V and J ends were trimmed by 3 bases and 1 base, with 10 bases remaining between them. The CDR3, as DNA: TGCGCCAGCAGCTGGGGGGACGAGAACACTGAAGCTTTCTTT. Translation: CASSWGDENTEAFF.

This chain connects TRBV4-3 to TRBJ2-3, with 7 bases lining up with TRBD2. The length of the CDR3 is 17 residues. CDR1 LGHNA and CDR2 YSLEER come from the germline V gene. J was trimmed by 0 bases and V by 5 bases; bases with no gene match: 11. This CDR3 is CASSEWGGASSTDTQYF. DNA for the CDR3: TGCGCCAGCAGCGAATGGGGAGGGGCTTCTAGCACAGATACGCAGTATTTT.

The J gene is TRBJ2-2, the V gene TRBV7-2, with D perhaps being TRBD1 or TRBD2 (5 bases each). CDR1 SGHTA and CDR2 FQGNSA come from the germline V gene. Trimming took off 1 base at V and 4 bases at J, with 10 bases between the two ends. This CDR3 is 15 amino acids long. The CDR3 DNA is TGTGCCAGCAGCTTAGGTGTGGGGACCACCGGGGAGCTGTTTTTT. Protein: CASSLGVGTTGELFF.

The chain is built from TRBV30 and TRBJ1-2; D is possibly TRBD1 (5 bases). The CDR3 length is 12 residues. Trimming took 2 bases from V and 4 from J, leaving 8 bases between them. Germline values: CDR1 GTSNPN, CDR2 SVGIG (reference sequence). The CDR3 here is CAWSPGRYGYTF. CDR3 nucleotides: TGTGCCTGGAGTCCGGGGCGCTATGGCTACACCTTC.

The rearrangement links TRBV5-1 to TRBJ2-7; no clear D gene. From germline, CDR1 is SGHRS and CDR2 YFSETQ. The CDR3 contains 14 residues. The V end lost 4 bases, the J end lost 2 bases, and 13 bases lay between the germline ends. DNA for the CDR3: TGCGCCAGCAGCACAAACAGAGGAACCTACGAGCAGTACTTC. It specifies CASSTNRGTYEQYF.

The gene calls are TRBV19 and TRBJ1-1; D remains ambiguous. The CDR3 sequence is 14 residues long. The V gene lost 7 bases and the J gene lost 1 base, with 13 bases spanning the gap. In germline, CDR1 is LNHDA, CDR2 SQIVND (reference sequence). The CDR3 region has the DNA TGTGCCAGTACGGGGAGGGCCCGGAACACTGAAGCTTTCTTT. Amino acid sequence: CASTGRARNTEAFF.

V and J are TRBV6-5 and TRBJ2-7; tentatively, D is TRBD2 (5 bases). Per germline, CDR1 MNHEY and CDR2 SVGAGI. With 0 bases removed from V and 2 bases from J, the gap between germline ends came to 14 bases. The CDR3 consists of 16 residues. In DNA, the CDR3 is TGTGCCAGCAGTTACTCGATCAGCGCCGGGACCTACGAGCAGTACTTC. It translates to CASSYSISAGTYEQYF.

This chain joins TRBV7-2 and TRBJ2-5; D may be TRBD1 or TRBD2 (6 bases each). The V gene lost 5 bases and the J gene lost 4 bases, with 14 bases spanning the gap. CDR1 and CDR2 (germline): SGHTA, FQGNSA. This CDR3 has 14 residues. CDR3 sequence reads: CASSPATGAETQYF. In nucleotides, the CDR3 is TGTGCCAGCAGCCCTGCGACGGGGGCAGAGACCCAGTACTTC.

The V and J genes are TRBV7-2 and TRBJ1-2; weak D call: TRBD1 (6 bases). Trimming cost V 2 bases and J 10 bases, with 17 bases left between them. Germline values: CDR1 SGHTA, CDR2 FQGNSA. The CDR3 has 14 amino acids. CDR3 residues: CASSLLSTGPHYTF. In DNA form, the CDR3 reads TGTGCCAGCAGCTTACTCTCGACAGGACCTCACTACACCTTC.

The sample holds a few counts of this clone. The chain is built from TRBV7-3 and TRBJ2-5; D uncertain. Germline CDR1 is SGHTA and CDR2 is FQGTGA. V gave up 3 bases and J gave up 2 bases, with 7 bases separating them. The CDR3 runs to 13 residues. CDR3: CASSFSRQETQYF. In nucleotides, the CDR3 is TGTGCCAGCAGCTTTTCTAGACAAGAGACCCAGTACTTC.

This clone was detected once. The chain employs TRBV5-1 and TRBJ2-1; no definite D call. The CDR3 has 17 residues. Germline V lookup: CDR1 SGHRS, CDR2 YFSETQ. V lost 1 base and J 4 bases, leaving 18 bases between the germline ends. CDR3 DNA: TGCGCCAGCAGCTTGAATCGGCCCAGACCCCCTTACAATGAGCAGTTCTTC. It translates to CASSLNRPRPPYNEQFF.

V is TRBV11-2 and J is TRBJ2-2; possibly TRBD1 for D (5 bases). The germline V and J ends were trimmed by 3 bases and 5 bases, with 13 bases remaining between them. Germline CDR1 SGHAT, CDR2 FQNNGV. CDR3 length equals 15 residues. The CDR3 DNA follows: TGTGCCAGCAGCTTGTACCAGGGCGGAACCGGGGAGCTGTTTTTT. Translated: CASSLYQGGTGELFF.

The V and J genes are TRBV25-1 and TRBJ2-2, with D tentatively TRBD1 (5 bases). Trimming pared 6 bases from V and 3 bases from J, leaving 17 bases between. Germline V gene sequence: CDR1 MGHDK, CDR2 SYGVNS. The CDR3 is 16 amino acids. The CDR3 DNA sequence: TGTGCCAGCAGCCCAGGGCTGTTTGGGCACACCGGGGAGCTGTTTTTT. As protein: CASSPGLFGHTGELFF.

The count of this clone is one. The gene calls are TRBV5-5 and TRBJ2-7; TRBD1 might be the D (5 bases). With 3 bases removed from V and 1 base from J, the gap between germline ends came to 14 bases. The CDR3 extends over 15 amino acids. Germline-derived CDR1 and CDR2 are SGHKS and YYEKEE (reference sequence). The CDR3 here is CASSSFMGRSYEQYF. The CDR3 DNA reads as TGTGCCAGCAGCTCCTTTATGGGGCGGTCCTACGAGCAGTACTTC.